Listed below are T cell receptor beta chains from one sample, sequenced in a study of blood T cell repertoires in COVID-19. The protocol was immunoSEQ multiplex PCR, while the TCRdb copy is restricted to in-frame clones and leaves out a portion. The table records 80,000 to 95,000 clones, roughly 90% of them present only once. Sequencing input: peripheral blood. These receptors all stem from a woman in her forties or fifties with active or convalescent COVID-19. Each CDR3 is given without its conserved first and last residue.

J	V	CDR3
TRBJ2-2	TRBV18	ASSPQADRVRTGELF
TRBJ1-2	TRBV28	ASSGQGNGYT
TRBJ2-5	TRBV7-9	ASSPRRGGRGETQY
TRBJ1-4	TRBV29-1	SVGAGRGNEKLF
TRBJ2-3	TRBV5-4	ASSLDGLAGTDTQY
TRBJ2-1	TRBV9	ASSVDLENEQF
TRBJ2-1	TRBV9	ASSVRGSFDNEQF
TRBJ1-1	TRBV6-1	ASSEWGRSTEAF
TRBJ1-1	TRBV6-5	ASNHRVMNTEAF
TRBJ2-5	TRBV10-3	AIRRDLQETQY
TRBJ2-7	TRBV29-1	SARGAPATGGRDYEQY
TRBJ2-5	TRBV5-1	ASSSNQGQGQETQY
TRBJ2-3	TRBV25-1	ASSEASGLSTDTQY
TRBJ2-3	TRBV7-9	ASSLGHTDTQY
TRBJ1-1	TRBV20-1	SASQVPNTEAF
TRBJ1-3	TRBV5-1	ASSLGGESHTIY
TRBJ2-2	TRBV3-1/TRBV3-2	ASSQVGGPGELF
TRBJ2-4	TRBV25-1	ATSDSTKNIQY
TRBJ1-2	TRBV7-6	ASSLGDSYGYT
TRBJ2-7	TRBV15	ATSRDPTGRAEQY
TRBJ1-4	TRBV5-5	ASSARDRDGKLF
TRBJ1-3	TRBV27	ASSPGEGAGNTIY
TRBJ1-2	TRBV7-9	ASRPQGDGYGYT
TRBJ1-6	TRBV24-1	ATSGDSGSYNSPLH
TRBJ1-6	TRBV3-1/TRBV3-2	ASSQDGSNSPLH
TRBJ2-7	TRBV20-1	SARSGHEQY
TRBJ2-3	TRBV6-5	ASTRGPRTDTQY
TRBJ2-3	TRBV5-1	ASSENPSGLDTQY
TRBJ1-1	TRBV7-3	ASSFWGGRNTEAF
TRBJ1-2	TRBV6-5	ASSNPKLNSYGYT
TRBJ2-5	TRBV7-2	ASSSWAGYQETQY
TRBJ2-5	TRBV5-4	ASSSGQGRQETQY
TRBJ2-5	TRBV24-1	ATSDPGRGETQY
TRBJ2-3	TRBV5-6	ASSLVDSDTQY
TRBJ1-1	TRBV3-1/TRBV3-2	ASSQGSGGNTEAF
TRBJ2-3	TRBV10-3	AISEYGGGARVDTQY
TRBJ1-5	TRBV9	ASSHGGGGGQPQH
TRBJ2-5	TRBV6-5	ASSRGGTGQETQY
TRBJ2-7	TRBV28	ASSLFTSGGDEQY
TRBJ2-1	TRBV6-2/TRBV6-3	ASSYGTSGGARPNNEQF
TRBJ2-7	TRBV5-6	ASSLDAGDRLSYEQY
TRBJ1-1	TRBV2	ASSEWRGTEAF
TRBJ2-5	TRBV7-2	ASSLAPWRGEETQY
TRBJ1-1	TRBV7-9	ASSLGAEPNTEAF
TRBJ2-7	TRBV30	AWSDPGEQY
TRBJ1-1	TRBV18	ASSPSGLNTEAF
TRBJ1-1	TRBV6-5	ASGFDRDTEAF
TRBJ2-1	TRBV6-2/TRBV6-3	ASSYPIDRVGNEQF
TRBJ1-1	TRBV14	ASSLRTGGYTEAF
TRBJ1-6	TRBV5-8	ASSLGPIGSPLH
TRBJ2-5	TRBV18	ASSPGTPRETQY